This T cell receptor (beta chain) was identified during a study of CD8 T cells in ankylosing spondylitis. General study findings and limits: Typical of ankylosing spondylitis blood, it appeared, was a TCR beta motif of roughly eight highly homologous variants.

Comment on this clonotype: The target antigen is unknown.

One entry per CDR3 protein, called by TCRdb with MiXCR from the 5' RACE reads. Among around 540,000 distinct CDR3 sequences listed, about 13% were seen once. Germline CDR1 is DFQATT and CDR2 is SNEGSKA (reference sequence). J was trimmed by 8 bases and V by 2 bases; bases with no gene match: 9. The CDR3 runs to 16 residues. Sequences were obtained from blood, either unsorted or a sorted T cell fraction (not recorded which). V usage is TRBV20-1 and J usage is TRBJ2-1; 13 bases map to TRBD2. This receptor was obtained from a male donor with ankylosing spondylitis. The CDR3 bases are TGCAGTGCTAGACATTTACTAGCGGGAGGGCCTGATGAGCAGTTCTTC. Translated, it gives CSARHLLAGGPDEQFF.